Listed below are T cell receptor beta chains from one sample, sequenced in a study of Ad26.COV2.S vaccination and SARS-CoV-2 variants. TCRdb's table, derived via immunoSEQ multiplex PCR, lists solely in-frame clones and lacks some. The sample shows around 450,000 clones, approximately 88% of them seen only once. Here the sequenced sample was peripheral blood, taken in a trial of Ad26.COV2.S vaccine versus placebo. These receptors all stem from a person aged 18-65 years who received the Ad26.COV2.S COVID-19 vaccine or a placebo. The CDR3 runs from the conserved cysteine through the conserved F or W. A D gene is named only where the DNA matches it firmly. Part of the rows lack a size; the others show once, few, many or a class for expanded clones.

TRBV6-2/TRBV6-3	TRBJ1-4	.	.	TGTGCCAGCAGTTACGGGCAGGGCGGCGAAAAACTGTTTTTT	CASSYGQGGEKLFF
TRBV3-1/TRBV3-2	TRBJ1-6	.	once	TGTGCCAGCAGCCAAGGGGTGAGCTCCTATAATTCACCCCTCCACTTT	CASSQGVSSYNSPLHF
TRBV24-1	TRBJ2-2	.	.	TGTGCCACCAGTGTTGGGGAGGCCCCGAACACCGGGGAGCTGTTTTTT	CATSVGEAPNTGELFF
TRBV5-6	TRBJ2-7	.	.	TGTGCCAGCAGCGGTGGCCTCTCCTACGAGCAGTACTTC	CASSGGLSYEQYF
TRBV28	TRBJ1-2	.	.	TGTGCCAGCAGCCTGGGGGGTGGCTATGGCTACACCTTC	CASSLGGGYGYTF
TRBV19	TRBJ2-1	.	.	TGTGCCAGTAGTACGTTTGGAGGCAATGAGCAGTTCTTC	CASSTFGGNEQFF
TRBV25-1	TRBJ2-2	.	.	TGTGCCAGTGAAGCATGGGGGCTGAACACCGGGGAGCTGTTTTTT	CASEAWGLNTGELFF
TRBV4-2	TRBJ2-3	TRBD2	.	TGTGCCAGCAGCCAGGGACTAGCGGGGGTGGGCACAGATACGCAGTATTTT	CASSQGLAGVGTDTQYF
TRBV29-1	TRBJ2-7	.	.	TGCAGCGTTGAATCACATTCCTACGAGCAGTACTTC	CSVESHSYEQYF
TRBV7-3	TRBJ1-1	TRBD1	.	TGTGCCAGCAGCTTGACAGGGGGGAACACTGAAGCTTTCTTT	CASSLTGGNTEAFF
TRBV5-6	TRBJ1-6	.	few	TGTGCCAGCAGCCCTCTGACGGGGGGGCCACCCCTCCACTTT	CASSPLTGGPPLHF
TRBV4-1	TRBJ2-5	.	once	TGCGCCAGCAGCCGCCTAGGACTGTTGCAAGAGACCCAGTACTTC	CASSRLGLLQETQYF
TRBV3-1/TRBV3-2	TRBJ2-5	.	.	TGTGCCAGCAGCCCTTCAGGAAGGGTGGAAGAGACCCAGTACTTC	CASSPSGRVEETQYF
TRBV7-9	TRBJ1-2	.	.	TGTGCCAGCAGCTCTCAGGGCAGGGTCGATGGCTACACCTTC	CASSSQGRVDGYTF
TRBV4-2	TRBJ2-3	.	.	TGTGCCAGCAGCCTCGTGCCCGGGGGCCGAACAGATACGCAGTATTTT	CASSLVPGGRTDTQYF
TRBV4-3	TRBJ2-3	.	.	TGCGCCAGCAGCCAAGACGACAAGGGGGCAGATACGCAGTATTTT	CASSQDDKGADTQYF
TRBV28	TRBJ1-4	TRBD1	.	TGTGCCAGCAGTTTATTACAGGGGACTAATGAAAAACTGTTTTTT	CASSLLQGTNEKLFF
TRBV13	TRBJ2-1	TRBD2	.	TGTGCCAGCAGCTTAGGAAGCGGGGCCCTTCCAAGTGAGCAGTTCTTC	CASSLGSGALPSEQFF
TRBV11-2	TRBJ2-5	.	.	TGTGCCAGCAGCTTCGGGGGAAGGGAGACCCAGTACTTC	CASSFGGRETQYF
TRBV7-9	TRBJ1-1	.	.	TGTGCCAGCAGTTGGAGGGGGAACACTGAAGCTTTCTTT	CASSWRGNTEAFF
TRBV9	TRBJ2-2	.	.	TGTGCCAGCCCTTTAGCGGTCACCGGGGAGCTGTTTTTT	CASPLAVTGELFF
TRBV18	TRBJ2-3	.	.	TGTGCCAGCTCACCTTTTGTGACAGGGACTAGCACAGATACGCAGTATTTT	CASSPFVTGTSTDTQYF
TRBV19	TRBJ1-6	.	.	TGTGCCGTGGGGGAGAACTATAATTCACCCCTCCACTTT	CAVGENYNSPLHF
TRBV7-3	TRBJ2-2	.	.	TGTGCCAGCAGCTTCTCCGGGACCGGGGAGCTGTTTTTT	CASSFSGTGELFF
TRBV5-5	TRBJ2-1	.	.	TGTGCCAGCAGCTTGCCCAGGGACGAGCAGTTCTTC	CASSLPRDEQFF
TRBV2	TRBJ2-3	TRBD2	.	TGTGCCAGCAGTTCTCCAGCGGGGGGGCAAAATACGCAGTATTTT	CASSSPAGGQNTQYF
TRBV7-2	TRBJ2-5	TRBD2	.	TGTGCCAGCAGCTTACAAGCGGGGGCCCAAGAGACCCAGTACTTC	CASSLQAGAQETQYF
TRBV4-3	TRBJ2-7	.	.	TGCGCCAGCAGCCAAACCCGCGACTCCCCACGGGAGCAGTACTTC	CASSQTRDSPREQYF
TRBV9	TRBJ2-5	.	.	TGTGCCAGCAGCGTAGCGCACCTGGGGTCCCAAGAGACCCAGTACTTC	CASSVAHLGSQETQYF
TRBV6-2/TRBV6-3	TRBJ2-2	.	.	TGTGCCAGCAGCCGTGGTCAGACAGCGGCCGGGGAGCTGTTTTTT	CASSRGQTAAGELFF
TRBV6-5	TRBJ1-1	.	.	TGTGCCAGCACCCGGGGAGGGGAACTCACTGAAGCTTTCTTT	CASTRGGELTEAFF
TRBV28	TRBJ2-7	TRBD1	.	TGTGCCAGCACAGCACGGGGGACAGGGTCCTACGAGCAGTACTTC	CASTARGTGSYEQYF
TRBV29-1	TRBJ2-5	TRBD2	.	TGCAGCCATAGCGGGGGAGGGGAGACCCAGTACTTC	CSHSGGGETQYF
TRBV19	TRBJ1-2	.	once	TGTGCCAGTAGTATGCAGGGGATCTTCTATGGCTACACCTTC	CASSMQGIFYGYTF
TRBV7-9	TRBJ2-4	.	.	TGTGCCAGCAGCTCGGGCTCTGGGGTTAAGGACATTCAGTACTTC	CASSSGSGVKDIQYF
TRBV6-2/TRBV6-3	TRBJ2-3	.	.	TGTGCCAGCAGTTTGAGCGGGGTCGCAGGGGCAGATACGCAGTATTTT	CASSLSGVAGADTQYF
TRBV11-2	TRBJ2-1	TRBD2	.	TGTGCCAGCAGCTTTACCGGGACTAGCGGGGGTATGCAGTTCTTC	CASSFTGTSGGMQFF
TRBV7-9	TRBJ2-3	TRBD2	.	TGTGCCAGCACCCCGGGAGGCGGGCGGAGCACAGATACGCAGTATTTT	CASTPGGGRSTDTQYF
TRBV27	TRBJ1-6	.	few	TGTGCCAGCAGTTTATACGGAGGATACGGAAGCTCCTATAATTCACCCCTCCACTTT	CASSLYGGYGSSYNSPLHF
TRBV29-1	TRBJ2-7	.	.	TGCAGCGTTGGAGGCCGCGCCTACGAGCAGTACTTC	CSVGGRAYEQYF
TRBV30	TRBJ2-3	TRBD2	.	TGTGCCTGGGTAGTAGCGGGGGCAGATACGCAGTATTTT	CAWVVAGADTQYF
TRBV28	TRBJ2-5	.	.	TGTGCCAGCACCGAAAGGGGAGAGACCCAGTACTTC	CASTERGETQYF
TRBV5-1	TRBJ1-4	.	.	TGCGCCAGCAGGAGTGGTTCAACTAATGAAAAACTGTTTTTT	CASRSGSTNEKLFF
TRBV4-1	TRBJ1-4	.	few	TGCGCCAGCAGCCTCTTGTACTCGGGGTCGGGTAATGAAAAACTGTTTTTT	CASSLLYSGSGNEKLFF
TRBV6-5	TRBJ2-3	.	.	TGTGCCAGCAGCAGAGGAGATACGCAGTATTTT	CASSRGDTQYF
TRBV10-1	TRBJ2-1	TRBD2	few	TGCGCCAGCACTGGGACTAGCGGCAGTGAGCAGTTCTTC	CASTGTSGSEQFF
TRBV27	TRBJ2-1	TRBD1	.	TGTGCCAGCAGTCAGGGGGCTGGCGATGAGCAGTTCTTC	CASSQGAGDEQFF
TRBV19	TRBJ2-7	.	.	TGTGCCAGTAGTATCGGGGCCGACAGACCCTACGAGCAGTACTTC	CASSIGADRPYEQYF